Each of the 10 T cell receptor beta chains below was sequenced from the same sample in a study of T cell responses to AZD1222 COVID-19 vaccine. Assay used: immunoSEQ multiplex PCR; TCRdb lists only in-frame clones, some missing. The sample has approximately 110,000 clones; 88% are singletons. Sample: peripheral blood, taken on day 0 of AZD1222 vaccination. Every receptor here comes from an adult in good health.

The V call is TRBV11-2, the J call TRBJ1-1; TRBD1 is a possible D gene (6 bases). The CDR3 consists of 12 residues. CDR1 and CDR2 (germline): SGHAT, FQNNGV. V lost 1 base and J 7 bases, leaving 7 bases between the germline ends. Here the CDR3 DNA reads TGTGCCAGCAGCTTAGGACAGGTTGAAGCTTTCTTT. As protein: CASSLGQVEAFF. The full variable domain, rest sourced from reference TRBV11-2 and TRBJ1-1, is EAGVAQSPRYKIIEKRQSVAFWCNPISGHATLYWYQQILGQGPKLLIQFQNNGVVDDSQLPKDRFSAERLKGVDSTLKIQPAKLEDSAVYLCASSLGQVEAFFGQGTRLTVV.

The rearrangement links TRBV30 to TRBJ2-1; D not certain. The CDR3 runs to 11 residues. V lost 5 bases, J lost 7 bases, and 9 bases lay in between. The germline CDR1 and CDR2 sequences are GTSNPN and SVGIG (reference sequence). CDR3 nucleotide sequence: TGTGCCTGGCGCCCTTCGAATGAGCAGTTCTTC. As protein: CAWRPSNEQFF.

V gene TRBV4-3 combines with J gene TRBJ2-1, with D unclear. CDR3 length: 14 amino acids. The ends were cut back, 1 base at V and 5 bases at J, with 9 bases in the middle. In germline, CDR1 is LGHNA, CDR2 YSLEER. The CDR3 here is CASSQAFPHNEQFF. The CDR3 DNA follows: TGCGCCAGCAGCCAAGCATTTCCGCACAATGAGCAGTTCTTC.

The gene calls are TRBV12-5 and TRBJ1-3; D remains unclear. Trimming stripped 3 bases from V and 7 bases from J, with 7 bases between. Germline loops: CDR1 LGHNT, CDR2 FRNRAP. The CDR3 is 12 residues long. CDR3 sequence (DNA): TGTGCTAGTGGTTTCGGGGTGAACACCATATATTTT. Protein product: CASGFGVNTIYF.

The gene calls are TRBV5-1 and TRBJ2-5; 7 nucleotides line up with TRBD1. Germline V gene sequence: CDR1 SGHRS, CDR2 YFSETQ. This CDR3 has 14 amino acids. Losses at the gene ends were 4 bases for V and 1 base for J; bases not matched to a gene: 4. CDR3 residues: CASSPRGTQETQYF. The CDR3 DNA is TGCGCCAGCAGCCCCAGGGGGACCCAAGAGACCCAGTACTTC.

The genes are TRBV27 and TRBJ1-1; D possibly corresponds to TRBD1 (5 bases). From germline, CDR1 is MNHEY and CDR2 SMNVEV (reference sequence). The V end was cut by 2 bases, the J end by 4 bases, with 8 bases between. The CDR3 is 13 amino acids. CDR3 protein: CASSLTQGTEAFF. The CDR3 region has the DNA TGTGCCAGCAGTTTAACGCAGGGCACTGAAGCTTTCTTT.

The chain recombines TRBV29-1 with TRBJ2-7; D gene ambiguous. The length of the CDR3 is 13 residues. Germline loops: CDR1 SQVTM, CDR2 ANQGSEA. The ends were cut back, 7 bases at V and 10 bases at J, with 23 bases in the middle. The CDR3 nucleotides read TGCAGCGCTCTGGCAGGACCCCTTAGTGGTCAGTACTTC. Amino acids: CSALAGPLSGQYF.

This chain links TRBV6-2 or TRBV6-3 with TRBJ2-2, with TRBD2 identical over 11 bases. CDR1 is MNHEY, CDR2 SVGEGT, per germline. V was clipped by 2 bases and J by 2 bases; unmatched bases: 7. This CDR3 is 18 amino acids long. CDR3 in amino acids: CASSYASGGLLNTGELFF. The CDR3 DNA is TGTGCCAGCAGTTACGCTAGCGGGGGGCTTCTTAACACCGGGGAGCTGTTTTTT.

This clone was seen once. The chain has TRBV7-9 and TRBJ1-6; D call uncertain. V was trimmed by 4 bases and J by 6 bases, leaving 4 bases between them. There are 12 residues in the CDR3. Germline CDR1 SEHNR, CDR2 FQNEAQ (reference sequence). CDR3 nucleotides: TGTGCCAGCAGCTCTGGTAATTCACCCCTCCACTTT. Translation gives CASSSGNSPLHF. Full variable domain (missing parts from reference TRBV7-9 and TRBJ1-6): DTGVSQNPRHKITKRGQNVTFRCDPISEHNRLYWYRQTLGQGPEFLTYFQNEAQLEKSRLLSDRFSAERPKGSFSTLEIQRTEQGDSAMYLCASSSGNSPLHFGNGTRLTVT.

The CDR3 nucleotides read TGCGCCAGCAGCCAGGAGACAGGGGGCAATCAGCCCCAGCATTTT. Translated: CASSQETGGNQPQHF. This sequence joins TRBV4-3 and TRBJ1-5; 8 bases line up with TRBD1. Trimming at V came to 3 bases and at J to 2 bases, leaving 3 bases not matched to a gene. The CDR3 sequence is 15 residues long. In germline, CDR1 is LGHNA, CDR2 YSLEER.